The present T cell receptor beta chain was sequenced within a study of OX40 agonist ivuxolimab in advanced cancers. Germline CDR1 reads SGHRS; CDR2 reads YFSETQ. With 1 base removed from V and 4 bases from J, the gap between germline ends came to 6 bases. CDR3 length: 12 amino acids. Generated by immunoSEQ multiplex PCR, the TCRdb table keeps only in-frame clones and is missing some. The sample yields over 65,000 clones, approximately 80% seen once. V usage is TRBV5-1 and J usage is TRBJ2-7, with D unresolved. The source was CD4+ or CD8+ T cells sorted from blood, collected in a trial of the OX40 agonist ivuxolimab. The receptor's source is an adult with an advanced solid tumor such as melanoma, head and neck, liver or kidney cancer. The CDR3, as DNA: TGCGCCAGCAGCTTGACAGATTACGAGCAGTACTTC. Translated: CASSLTDYEQYF.